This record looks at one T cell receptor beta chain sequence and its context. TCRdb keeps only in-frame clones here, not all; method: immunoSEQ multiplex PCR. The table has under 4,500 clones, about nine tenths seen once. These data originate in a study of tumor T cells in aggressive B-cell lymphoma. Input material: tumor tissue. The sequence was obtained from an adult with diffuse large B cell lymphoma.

The CDR3 region is CASSQTTGLNTDTQYF. CDR3 nucleotides: TGTGCCAGCAGCCAGACGACAGGCTTAAACACAGATACGCAGTATTTT. The chain recombines TRBV14 with TRBJ2-3; tentatively, D is TRBD1 (6 bases). Germline CDR1 is SGHDN and CDR2 is FVKESK. V lost 3 bases to trimming and J lost 2 bases, with 15 bases between them. This CDR3 has 16 amino acids.